The 25 T cell receptor beta chains below all came from one sample that was sequenced in a study of cytomegalovirus exposure and HLA in healthy donors. The PCR employed 60 Vbeta primers together with 13 Jbeta primers. Clones were sequenced by immunoSEQ multiplex PCR, and TCRdb holds only the in-frame ones, with some missing. The sample has 200,000 or so clones, about 81% seen once. Sequenced: PBMCs. The origin of the receptors is a woman in her late teens or twenties in good health and CMV-seronegative.

CDR3 sequence (DNA): TGTGCCAGCAGTGTTATACAGAATCTGTACGAGCAGTACTTC. Encoded protein: CASSVIQNLYEQYF. The chain recombines TRBV6-1 with TRBJ2-7, with no clear D. CDR1 MNHNS and CDR2 SASEGT come from the germline V gene. The CDR3 spans 14 residues. V lost 4 bases, J lost 4 bases, and 14 bases lay in between.

This clone was seen only a few times. The V gene is TRBV28, the J gene TRBJ1-3; no firm D call. Germline V lookup: CDR1 MDHEN, CDR2 SYDVKM. The length of the CDR3 is 13 residues. The ends were cut back, 7 bases at V and 0 bases at J, with 7 bases in the middle. The CDR3 is CASIQASGNTIYF. As DNA, the CDR3 is TGTGCCAGCATCCAGGCCTCTGGAAACACCATATATTTT. Full variable domain (rest looked up from reference TRBV28 and TRBJ1-3): DVKVTQSSRYLVKRTGEKVFLECVQDMDHENMFWYRQDPGLGLRLIYFSYDVKMKEKGDIPEGYSVSREKKERFSLILESASTNQTSMYLCASIQASGNTIYFGEGSWLTVV.

The chain's CDR3 is CAAHPTSGGVTGELFF. CDR3 DNA: TGTGCCGCCCACCCGACTAGCGGGGGCGTCACCGGGGAGCTGTTTTTT. The chain uses TRBV19 and TRBJ2-2, with 12 nucleotides matching TRBD2. Germline loops: CDR1 LNHDA, CDR2 SQIVND (reference sequence). The CDR3 extends over 16 amino acids. V was pared by 11 bases and J by 4 bases, with 11 bases of the junction left unmatched.

V gene TRBV7-9 combines with J gene TRBJ2-3; 7 nucleotides match TRBD2. Trimming at V came to 4 bases and at J to 4 bases, leaving 11 bases not matched to a gene. Germline CDR1 is SEHNR and CDR2 is FQNEAQ (reference sequence). The CDR3 is 16 residues long. This chain's CDR3 is CASSYRDYRPPDTQYF. DNA of the CDR3: TGTGCCAGCAGCTACCGGGACTACCGCCCGCCAGATACGCAGTATTTT.

This rearrangement joins TRBV14 to TRBJ1-2; D gene uncertain. Germline CDR1 SGHDN, CDR2 FVKESK. CDR3 size: 14 residues. The V end lost 0 bases, the J end lost 6 bases, and 11 bases lay between the germline ends. The CDR3 DNA reads as TGTGCCAGCAGCCAAGATAAATGGAGGAATGGCTACACCTTC. Encoded protein: CASSQDKWRNGYTF.

In DNA, the CDR3 is TGTGCCAGCAGAGTCCCGATTGGGGGGAACTATGGCTACACCTTC. Translated, it gives CASRVPIGGNYGYTF. The chain combines TRBV28 with TRBJ1-2; the D gene is possibly TRBD1 (5 bases). The CDR3 runs 15 residues. Trimming removed 6 bases from V and 2 bases from J, with 16 bases in between. Germline lookup yields CDR1 MDHEN and CDR2 SYDVKM.

The chain couples TRBV2 to TRBJ2-1; the match to TRBD2 covers 14 bases. Trimming cost V 5 bases and J 4 bases; bases outside gene matches: 7. The germline CDR1 and CDR2 sequences are SNHLY and FYNNEI. CDR3 length: 17 residues. Here the CDR3 reads CASSPRGLAGVYNEQFF. The DNA for the CDR3 is TGTGCCAGCAGTCCTCGGGGACTAGCGGGAGTTTACAATGAGCAGTTCTTC.

The chain combines TRBV19 with TRBJ2-5; TRBD1 aligns across 9 bases. Germline V gene sequence: CDR1 LNHDA, CDR2 SQIVND (reference sequence). The CDR3 length is 14 residues. V gave up 4 bases and J gave up 5 bases; unmatched junction bases: 5. CDR3 region: CASSKGTGWETQYF. The DNA of the CDR3 is TGTGCCAGTAGTAAGGGGACAGGGTGGGAGACCCAGTACTTC.

The V call is TRBV9, the J call TRBJ2-1; 7 bases agree with TRBD2. In germline, CDR1 is SGDLS, CDR2 YYNGEE. The V and J ends lost 0 bases and 4 bases, in that order; junction bases with no gene match: 4. The CDR3 runs 15 residues. CDR3 sequence reads: CASSVETSRYNEQFF. The DNA of the CDR3 is TGTGCCAGCAGCGTAGAGACTAGCAGATACAATGAGCAGTTCTTC.

V gene TRBV29-1 combines with J gene TRBJ1-2, with 9 bases lining up with TRBD1. This CDR3 region has 14 residues. J lost 5 bases, V lost 6 bases, and 10 bases had no gene match. In germline, CDR1 is SQVTM, CDR2 ANQGSEA. The chain's CDR3 is CSVGRTGAQYGYTF. The CDR3 DNA is TGCAGCGTCGGGAGGACAGGGGCCCAGTATGGCTACACCTTC.

The rearrangement joins TRBV6-1 to TRBJ1-2; no firm D call. V lost 8 bases, J lost 4 bases, and 14 bases lay in between. The germline V gene has CDR1 MNHNS and CDR2 SASEGT. The CDR3 has 13 amino acids. The DNA for the CDR3 is TGTGCCAGCCGACTGGAGTCATTCTATGGCTACACCTTC. It codes for CASRLESFYGYTF.

The J gene is TRBJ1-2, the V gene TRBV11-2; 11 bases agree with TRBD1. The trim removed 5 bases at V and 3 bases at J, leaving 8 bases unmatched. The germline gives CDR1 SGHAT, CDR2 FQNNGV. The CDR3 is 16 amino acids. CDR3 DNA sequence: TGTGCCAGCAGCCCTAGGACAGGGGGCGCGGACTATGGCTACACCTTC. Translating gives CASSPRTGGADYGYTF.

This clone has just a few counts. An end of the junction does not agree with germline; a read error may underlie this. The chain recombines TRBV7-9 with TRBJ2-3, with a tentative D call TRBD1 (5 bases). The CDR3 contains 17 residues. CDR1 SEHNR and CDR2 FQNEAQ come from the germline V gene (reference sequence). DNA of the CDR3: TGTTCCAGCAGCAAGTCCCGACAGTACTCTAGCACAGATACGCAGTATTTT. Its protein is CSSSKSRQYSSTDTQYF.

The rearrangement links TRBV7-9 to TRBJ2-7; D gene unclear. V gave up 5 bases and J gave up 7 bases, with 15 bases separating them. Germline CDR1 reads SEHNR; CDR2 reads FQNEAQ (reference sequence). The CDR3 consists of 13 residues. CDR3 region: CASSPPGFSEQYF. The CDR3 nucleotides read TGTGCCAGCAGCCCCCCCGGGTTCTCGGAGCAGTACTTC.

There are a few counts of this clone. The chain couples TRBV6-4 to TRBJ2-7; D is ambiguous. The CDR3 spans 13 residues. Trimming cost V 0 bases and J 6 bases, with 9 bases left between them. Looked up from germline, CDR1 is MRHNA and CDR2 is SNTAGT. CDR3 nucleotides: TGTGCCAGCAGTGACTCTAACGCTAGCGAGCAGTACTTC. Residues: CASSDSNASEQYF.

The chain is built from TRBV7-2 and TRBJ2-5; 10 bases match TRBD2. Gene TRBJ2-7 matches the end of the DNA better, so the J call may be wrong. The CDR3 loop spans 15 amino acids. Looked up from germline, CDR1 is SGHTA and CDR2 is FQGNSA. The CDR3 loop is CASTQAGGVSYEQYF. DNA of the CDR3: TGTGCCAGCACCCAAGCGGGGGGGGTTTCCTACGAGCAGTACTTC.

The V gene is TRBV29-1, the J gene TRBJ2-7; 9 nucleotides match TRBD1. Germline loops: CDR1 SQVTM, CDR2 ANQGSEA. The V gene end was trimmed by 6 bases and the J gene end by 6 bases; junction bases not matched to a gene: 9. The CDR3 is 13 amino acids. The CDR3 coding sequence is TGCAGCGTCGAGGGACAGGGCGGGAGCGAGCAGTACTTC. As protein: CSVEGQGGSEQYF.

The chain combines TRBV7-9 with TRBJ2-1; possible D gene TRBD2, 5 bases. The ends were cut back, 7 bases at V and 8 bases at J, with 9 bases in the middle. Germline values: CDR1 SEHNR, CDR2 FQNEAQ (reference sequence). The CDR3 has 11 amino acids. The CDR3 coding sequence is TGTGCCAGCACCTGGGGAGATGAGCAGTTCTTC. This encodes CASTWGDEQFF.

The chain joins TRBV6-5 to TRBJ2-3; possible D gene TRBD1, 6 bases. This CDR3 region has 13 residues. V lost 5 bases to trimming and J lost 2 bases, with 8 bases between them. Germline loops: CDR1 MNHEY, CDR2 SVGAGI. CDR3 DNA sequence: TGTGCCAGCAGTGGACAGTTCACAGATACGCAGTATTTT. As protein: CASSGQFTDTQYF.

The chain is built from TRBV7-9 and TRBJ2-5; D call uncertain. With 6 bases removed from V and 5 bases from J, the gap between germline ends came to 16 bases. Germline CDR1 is SEHNR and CDR2 is FQNEAQ (reference sequence). CDR3 length: 14 amino acids. The CDR3 DNA reads as TGTGCCAGCAGGAACCTCTGGCAGGCGGAGACCCAGTACTTC. The encoded protein is CASRNLWQAETQYF.

This chain links TRBV11-2 with TRBJ2-1; 9 bases match TRBD1. The germline CDR1 and CDR2 sequences are SGHAT and FQNNGV. The ends lost 1 base at V and 10 bases at J; junction bases unmatched: 8. CDR3 length: 15 residues. Here the CDR3 reads CASSLVLQGAWEQFF. CDR3 nucleotides: TGTGCCAGCAGCTTAGTGTTACAGGGGGCGTGGGAGCAGTTCTTC.

The V and J genes are TRBV28 and TRBJ2-5; TRBD2 matches at 12 bases. The V gene end was trimmed by 1 base and the J gene end by 3 bases; junction bases not matched to a gene: 9. The V gene's germline CDR1 is MDHEN and CDR2 SYDVKM. The CDR3 length is 18 residues. This CDR3 is CASSLSPTSGRLKETQYF. The CDR3, as DNA: TGTGCCAGCAGTTTATCCCCGACTAGCGGGAGACTTAAAGAGACCCAGTACTTC.

This rearrangement joins TRBV10-3 to TRBJ2-2; D is possibly TRBD2 (6 bases). CDR1 and CDR2 (germline): ENHRY, SYGVKD. Trimming cost V 5 bases and J 6 bases, with 10 bases left between them. The CDR3 is 13 amino acids. The CDR3 reads CAISYRDSGELFF. The CDR3 DNA follows: TGTGCCATCAGTTATAGGGACTCCGGGGAGCTGTTTTTT.

The chain recombines TRBV9 with TRBJ1-3; D uncertain. CDR3 length: 13 residues. V was cut by 2 bases and J by 7 bases, with 10 bases left in between. The germline V gene encodes CDR1 SGDLS and CDR2 YYNGEE. Here the CDR3 reads CASSVASGNTIYF. For the CDR3, the DNA is TGTGCCAGCAGCGTCGCAAGCGGTAACACCATATATTTT. Filled out from reference TRBV9 and TRBJ1-3, the complete variable domain reads DSGVTQTPKHLITATGQRVTLRCSPRSGDLSVYWYQQSLDQGLQFLIQYYNGEERAKGNILERFSAQQFPDLHSELNLSSLELGDSALYFCASSVASGNTIYFGEGSWLTVV.

In this sample, this clone turned up a few times. CDR3 in amino acids: CASSTSILGKVGNEQFF. The CDR3 DNA reads as TGTGCCAGCAGCACCAGTATACTAGGGAAGGTGGGTAATGAGCAGTTCTTC. The V and J genes are TRBV5-4 and TRBJ2-1; weak D call: TRBD2 (5 bases). Germline V gene lookup returns CDR1 SGHNT and CDR2 YYREEE (reference sequence). Trimming shortened V by 4 bases and J by 7 bases, and 24 bases separated the two germline ends. This CDR3 spans 17 amino acids.